The sequence of this T cell receptor beta chain was determined in a study of CD8 T cells in Susac syndrome. Study conclusions and caveats: In total CD8+ repertoires, some 15 Susac-specific public clones were found, and in CD8+ TEMRA repertoires, 4 or 5 were found. Only a relatively small number of individuals were included in the TCR sequencing and HLA analysis.

Random hexamers were used to reverse transcribe roughly 0.45 to 1 ug of RNA. TCRdb itself ran the immunoSEQ multiplex PCR reads through MiXCR, one entry per CDR3 protein. The sample carries around 85,000 distinct CDR3 sequences, approximately 95% recorded once. Peripheral blood CD8+ and CD4+ T cells were profiled by TCR beta sequencing. FACS was used to enrich TEMRA cells, whereas the CD8+ and CD4+ T cells were obtained by negative isolation. The CDR3 sequence is 19 residues long. The junction had 18 bases not matched to a gene; V was cut back by 4 bases and J by 2 bases. Germline-derived CDR1 and CDR2 are LGHNA and YNFKEQ. Points on this clonotype: Its antigen is not known.

This clonotype was sampled from a human donor with Susac syndrome. The sequencing input was CD8+ T cells from PBMCs. This chain links TRBV4-2 with TRBJ2-7; 9 bases align to TRBD2. As DNA, the CDR3 is TGTGCCAGCAGCCCCTCGGCGTTGACGGTAGCGGGAGTTGCCTACGAGCAGTACTTC. Its protein product is CASSPSALTVAGVAYEQYF.